Below are 19 T cell receptor beta chains sequenced from a single sample in a study of Graves' ophthalmopathy and Graves' hyperthyroidism. RNA transcripts were the source from which TCR beta CDR3 regions were amplified. HTBI primers primed a first-round RT-PCR, and a second-round multiplex PCR followed. TCRdb re-derived calls from the multiplex PCR reads in MiXCR, one entry per CDR3 protein. Among about 620,000 distinct CDR3 sequences listed, 22% were seen once. Sequencing used peripheral blood. These receptors originate from a woman younger than 35 with stable Graves' hyperthyroidism. Some clones in this sample may be carry-over from other donors' samples.

The CDR3 here is CASTRTGPSETQYF. CDR3 bases: TGTGCCAGCACCCGGACAGGTCCGTCGGAGACCCAGTACTTC. The chain is built from TRBV7-2 and TRBJ2-5, with TRBD1 identical over 7 bases. The CDR3 contains 14 residues. Unmatched junction bases numbered 10, after V lost 7 bases and J lost 5 bases. Germline V CDR1 and CDR2: SGHTA, FQGNSA.

This clonotype came up many times. CDR3 loop: CASSSRQGRYTF. CDR3 DNA: TGTGCCAGCAGTTCTCGACAGGGACGCTACACCTTC. The chain joins TRBV6-5 to TRBJ1-2; 7 bases map to TRBD1. In germline, CDR1 is MNHEY, CDR2 SVGAGI. After removal of 4 bases from V and 9 bases from J, the junction contained 5 bases not matched to a gene. The CDR3 contains 12 residues.

This clonotype was seen at least ten times. The chain uses TRBV6-2 or TRBV6-3 and TRBJ2-5; 11 positions match TRBD2. The CDR3 runs to 17 residues. The germline CDR1 and CDR2 sequences are MNHEY and SVGEGT. Trimming at V came to 2 bases and at J to 0 bases, leaving 5 bases not matched to a gene. Here the CDR3 DNA reads TGTGCCAGCAGTTACGGGACTAGCGGTTTGTACCAAGAGACCCAGTACTTC. Its protein product is CASSYGTSGLYQETQYF.

Worth noting for this clonotype: A much bigger clone sits one base away, suggesting this may be a read error. The J gene is TRBJ2-2, the V gene TRBV7-3; D may be TRBD2 (7 bases). The germline CDR1 and CDR2 sequences are SGHTA and FQGTGA. The CDR3 loop spans 14 amino acids. CDR3 bases: TGTGCCAGCCGGGCGGGGGCCTCCACCGGGGAGCTGTTGTTT. Translating gives CASRAGASTGELLF.

In its sample, this clonotype was seen a few times. The DNA of the CDR3 is TGTGCCAGCAGGGACAGCCGTTACGAGCAGTACTTC. Protein: CASRDSRYEQYF. The chain couples TRBV6-1 to TRBJ2-7; maybe TRBD1 (6 bases). Germline V gives CDR1 MNHNS, CDR2 SASEGT. The CDR3 has 12 residues. The germline V and J ends were trimmed by 6 bases and 4 bases, with 10 bases remaining between them.

CDR3 loop: CSAVPGEPAQETQYF. The CDR3 DNA follows: TGCAGTGCCGTCCCAGGGGAACCGGCTCAAGAGACCCAGTACTTC. V is TRBV20-1 and J is TRBJ2-5; weak D call: TRBD1 (6 bases). The germline gives CDR1 DFQATT, CDR2 SNEGSKA (reference sequence). This CDR3 comprises 15 residues. The ends were cut back, 6 bases at V and 2 bases at J, with 19 bases in the middle.

This clonotype was recorded at least ten times. An end of the junction differs from the germline gene, which may be a read error. The chain carries TRBV28 and TRBJ1-6; maybe TRBD1 (5 bases). Germline V gene data show CDR1 as MDHEN and CDR2 as SYDVKM. The CDR3 spans 16 residues. CDR3 sequence reads: CTSNEQRGAYNSPLHF. In DNA form, the CDR3 reads TGTACCAGCAACGAACAGAGGGGCGCGTATAATTCACCCCTCCACTTT.

This clonotype has a count of ten or more. This chain connects TRBV6-1 to TRBJ2-7, with TRBD1 matching over 9 bases. V lost 5 bases, J lost 6 bases, and 8 bases stayed unmatched. Per the germline V gene, CDR1 is MNHNS and CDR2 is SASEGT. This CDR3 spans 14 amino acids. CDR3 protein: CASSPGTGLLEQYF. Here the CDR3 DNA reads TGTGCCAGCAGTCCCGGGACAGGGCTTCTCGAGCAGTACTTC.

This clonotype was seen at least ten times. This rearrangement joins TRBV12-3 or TRBV12-4 to TRBJ2-7; TRBD2 matches at 8 bases. This CDR3 contains 12 residues. V lost 8 bases and J lost 13; bases outside the gene matches: 13. The CDR3 loop reads CASSVGRGDTYF. In DNA, the CDR3 is TGTGCCAGCTCAGTGGGGCGGGGGGACACCTACTTC.

This clonotype was seen ten or more times. The rearrangement links TRBV28 to TRBJ1-5, with D maybe TRBD1 (6 bases). The ends were cut back, 2 bases at V and 4 bases at J, with 12 bases in the middle. The CDR3 runs 15 residues. In germline, CDR1 is MDHEN, CDR2 SYDVKM. CDR3 region: CASSLNSGANQPQHF. The CDR3 DNA reads TGTGCCAGCAGTTTAAATTCAGGGGCGAATCAGCCCCAGCATTTT. Full variable domain (outside the CDR3, taken from reference TRBV28 and TRBJ1-5): DVKVTQSSRYLVKRTGEKVFLECVQDMDHENMFWYRQDPGLGLRLIYFSYDVKMKEKGDIPEGYSVSREKKERFSLILESASTNQTSMYLCASSLNSGANQPQHFGDGTRLSIL.

In its sample, this clonotype was seen many times. The chain is built from TRBV5-1 and TRBJ1-5, with unresolved D. Trimming stripped 0 bases from V and 7 bases from J, with 32 bases between. This CDR3 contains 21 residues. CDR1 is SGHRS and CDR2 is YFSETQ in the germline V gene. The CDR3 DNA is TGCGCCAGCAGCTTGGTCAGGTCCGACCACGGAAGAAAAACCCCGTCACAGCCCCAGCATTTT. It yields the protein CASSLVRSDHGRKTPSQPQHF.

This clonotype was seen repeatedly, ten times or more. CDR3 loop: CASSESWNTEAFF. As DNA, the CDR3 is TGCGCCAGCAGTGAAAGTTGGAACACTGAAGCTTTCTTT. The rearrangement uses TRBV10-1 and TRBJ1-1; no firm D call. The germline gives CDR1 WNHNN, CDR2 SYGVQD (reference sequence). Trimming stripped 3 bases from V and 1 base from J, with 6 bases between. CDR3 size: 13 residues.

This clonotype was observed at least ten times. The chain is built from TRBV20-1 and TRBJ1-1, with TRBD1 identical over 7 bases. The length of the CDR3 is 13 residues. The germline V gene encodes CDR1 DFQATT and CDR2 SNEGSKA (reference sequence). The trim removed 3 bases at V and 8 bases at J, leaving 9 bases unmatched. The CDR3: CSARTGSLLEAFF. In DNA form, the CDR3 reads TGCAGTGCTAGGACAGGGAGTCTACTGGAAGCTTTCTTT.

This clonotype was counted at least ten times. The V gene is TRBV7-8, the J gene TRBJ2-5; TRBD2 matches 12 bases. Germline V gene data show CDR1 as SGHVS and CDR2 as FQNEAQ. V trimming: 8 bases; J trimming: 2 bases; junction bases outside the gene matches: 6. CDR3 length: 15 amino acids. CDR3 protein: CASVTSGGIQETQYF. The CDR3 coding sequence is TGTGCCAGCGTCACTAGCGGGGGGATACAAGAGACCCAGTACTTC. The whole variable domain, filled in from reference TRBV7-8 and TRBJ2-5, reads GAGVSQSPRYKVAKRGQDVALRCDPISGHVSLFWYQQALGQGPEFLTYFQNEAQLDKSGLPSDRFFAERPEGSVSTLKIQRTQQEDSAVYLCASVTSGGIQETQYFGPGTRLLVL.

The sample holds many counts of this clonotype. The chain employs TRBV15 and TRBJ1-4; tentatively, D is TRBD1 (6 bases). The V end lost 1 base, the J end lost 7 bases, and 10 bases lay between the germline ends. Germline V gene data show CDR1 as LNHNV and CDR2 as YYDKDF (reference sequence). The CDR3 has 14 amino acids. CDR3 protein: CATSRGRGGEKLFF. CDR3 bases: TGTGCCACCAGCAGAGGCAGGGGAGGTGAAAAACTGTTTTTT.

This clonotype was observed a few times. The chain couples TRBV20-1 to TRBJ2-7; D is perhaps TRBD1 (5 bases). The V end lost 3 bases, the J end lost 7 bases, and 19 bases lay between the germline ends. Germline lookup yields CDR1 DFQATT and CDR2 SNEGSKA (reference sequence). There are 14 residues in the CDR3. In DNA, the CDR3 is TGCAGTGCTAGGGATATAGGGGATCTGGGGGAGCAGTACTTC. Its protein product is CSARDIGDLGEQYF.

This clonotype has a handful of counts. CDR3 DNA: TGCGCCAGCGGCTCAACCCAAGAGACCCAGTACTTC. This codes for CASGSTQETQYF. This chain uses TRBV5-1 with TRBJ2-5; D is unresolved. Germline V CDR1 and CDR2: SGHRS, YFSETQ. The CDR3 loop spans 12 amino acids. V dropped 7 bases and J dropped 1 base, with 8 bases sitting between them.

This clonotype came up many times. The chain recombines TRBV2 with TRBJ2-5; 7 bases agree with TRBD1. CDR1 and CDR2 from the germline V gene are SNHLY and FYNNEI. CDR3 size: 16 residues. V lost 5 bases to trimming and J lost 3 bases; unmatched junction nucleotides: 12. The CDR3 here is CASSSGQGTVKETQYF. In DNA, the CDR3 is TGTGCCAGCAGTTCCGGTCAGGGGACAGTAAAAGAGACCCAGTACTTC. Together with reference TRBV2 and TRBJ2-5, the CDR3 gives the full variable domain: EPEVTQTPSHQVTQMGQEVILRCVPISNHLYFYWYRQILGQKVEFLVSFYNNEISEKSEIFDDQFSVERPDGSNFTLKIRSTKLEDSAMYFCASSSGQGTVKETQYFGPGTRLLVL.

This clonotype was seen ten or more times. This rearrangement joins TRBV9 to TRBJ1-2, with 8 nucleotides matching TRBD1. V was pared by 4 bases and J by 1 base, with 3 bases of the junction left unmatched. The CDR3 has 14 amino acids. Germline V lookup: CDR1 SGDLS, CDR2 YYNGEE. This CDR3 reads CASSPGQDNYGYTF. CDR3 nucleotides: TGTGCCAGCAGCCCGGGACAGGATAACTATGGCTACACCTTC.